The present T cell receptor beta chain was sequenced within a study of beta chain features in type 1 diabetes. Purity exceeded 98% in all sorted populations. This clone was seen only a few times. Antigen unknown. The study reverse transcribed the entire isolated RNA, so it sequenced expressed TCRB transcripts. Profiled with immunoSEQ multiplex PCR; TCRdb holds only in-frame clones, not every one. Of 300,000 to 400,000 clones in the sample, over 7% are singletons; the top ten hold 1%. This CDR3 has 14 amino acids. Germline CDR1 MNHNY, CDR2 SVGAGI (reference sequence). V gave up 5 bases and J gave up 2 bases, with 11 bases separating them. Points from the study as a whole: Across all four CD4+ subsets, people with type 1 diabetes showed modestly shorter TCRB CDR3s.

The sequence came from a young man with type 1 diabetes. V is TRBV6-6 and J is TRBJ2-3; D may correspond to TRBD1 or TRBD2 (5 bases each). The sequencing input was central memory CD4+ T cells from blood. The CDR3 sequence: CASSQDGATDTQYF. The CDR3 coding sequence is TGTGCCAGCAGTCAAGACGGGGCCACAGATACGCAGTATTTT.